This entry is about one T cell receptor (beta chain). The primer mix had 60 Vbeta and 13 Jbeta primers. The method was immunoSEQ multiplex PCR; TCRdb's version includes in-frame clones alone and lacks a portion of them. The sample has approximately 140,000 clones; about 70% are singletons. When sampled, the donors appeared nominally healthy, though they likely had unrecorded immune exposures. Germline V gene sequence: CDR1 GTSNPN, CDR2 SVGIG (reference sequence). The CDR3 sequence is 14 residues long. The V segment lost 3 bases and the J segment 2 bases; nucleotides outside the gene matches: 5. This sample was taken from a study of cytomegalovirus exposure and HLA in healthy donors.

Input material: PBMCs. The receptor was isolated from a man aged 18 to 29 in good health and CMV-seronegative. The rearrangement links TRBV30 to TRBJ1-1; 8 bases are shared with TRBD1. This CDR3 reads CAWSGQGLNTEAFF. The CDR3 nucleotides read TGTGCCTGGAGCGGACAGGGCCTCAACACTGAAGCTTTCTTT.